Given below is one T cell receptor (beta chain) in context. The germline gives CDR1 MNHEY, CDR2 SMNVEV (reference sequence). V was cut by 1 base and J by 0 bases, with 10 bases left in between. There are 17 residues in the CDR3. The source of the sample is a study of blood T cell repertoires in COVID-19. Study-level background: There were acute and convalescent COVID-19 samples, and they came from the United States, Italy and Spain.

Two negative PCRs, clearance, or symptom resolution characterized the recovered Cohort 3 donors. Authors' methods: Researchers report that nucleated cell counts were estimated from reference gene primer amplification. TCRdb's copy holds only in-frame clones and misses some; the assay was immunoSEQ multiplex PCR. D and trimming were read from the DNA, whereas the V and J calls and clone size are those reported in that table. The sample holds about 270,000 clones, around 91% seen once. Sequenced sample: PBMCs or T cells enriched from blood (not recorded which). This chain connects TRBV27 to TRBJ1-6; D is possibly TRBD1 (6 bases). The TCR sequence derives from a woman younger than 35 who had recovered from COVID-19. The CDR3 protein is CASSLWDTFSYNSPLHF. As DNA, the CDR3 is TGTGCCAGCAGTTTATGGGACACTTTCTCCTATAATTCACCCCTCCACTTT.